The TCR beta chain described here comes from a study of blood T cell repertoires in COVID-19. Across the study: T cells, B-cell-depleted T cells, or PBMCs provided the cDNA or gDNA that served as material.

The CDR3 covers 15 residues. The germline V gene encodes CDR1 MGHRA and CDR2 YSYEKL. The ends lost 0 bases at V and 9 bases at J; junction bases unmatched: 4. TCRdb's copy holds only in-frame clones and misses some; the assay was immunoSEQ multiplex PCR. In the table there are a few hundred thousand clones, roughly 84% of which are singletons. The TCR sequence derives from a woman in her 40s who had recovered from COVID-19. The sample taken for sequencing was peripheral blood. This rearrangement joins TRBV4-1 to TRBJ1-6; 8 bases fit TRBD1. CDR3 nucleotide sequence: TGCGCCAGCAGCCAAGACAGGGGGCTTTTTTCACCCCTCCACTTT. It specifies CASSQDRGLFSPLHF.